The following is a T cell receptor beta chain sequence with its context. The data belong to a study of cytomegalovirus exposure and HLA in healthy donors. Study in general: The 130 or so validation repertoires were reported in a later analysis to have been generated on the same platform as the 666 first-cohort repertoires.

The donors were part of the validation cohort, which consisted of 120 subjects and was separate from the first cohort of roughly 620 subjects. The CDR3 runs to 15 residues. V lost 2 bases and J lost 10; bases outside the gene matches: 11. Germline V gene sequence: CDR1 MNHEY, CDR2 SVGAGI. Profiling relied on immunoSEQ multiplex PCR, and the TCRdb table lists in-frame clones only, not all of them. The sample includes under 300,000 clones, approximately 86% seen only once; the top ten take about 1%. This clonotype originated in a young woman in good health and CMV-seronegative. The J gene is TRBJ2-1, the V gene TRBV6-5; 7 bases fit TRBD1. Sequences were obtained from PBMCs. The chain's CDR3 is CASSYPRQGRREQFF. The CDR3 bases are TGTGCCAGCAGTTACCCGAGACAGGGAAGACGAGAGCAGTTCTTC.